A selection of T cell receptor beta chains follows, all from one sample in a study of post-analysis software for immune sequencing data. TCRdb passed the PCR reads through MiXCR, listing each CDR3 protein once. The table includes about 810,000 distinct CDR3 sequences, roughly 58% detected once. The specimen was blood. These receptors all stem from a girl aged 5-17 years with multiple sclerosis. Each CDR3 is given with its conserved first and last residue. The D gene is left open where the match is weak. Clone size is given for some rows only: seen once, a few or many times, or a class if the clone is expanded.

>.|TRBJ2-1|TRBV7-6|.
TGTGCCAGCAGCTCCCCCCGGGAGCAGTTCTTC
CASSSPREQFF
>.|TRBJ1-1|TRBV20-1|.
TGCAGTGCTCGCGCGGGGTTTGAAGCTTTCTTT
CSARAGFEAFF
>.|TRBJ1-5|TRBV3-1|TRBD1
TGTGCCAGCAGCCGGGGGACAGACAGCAATCAGCCCCAGCATTTT
CASSRGTDSNQPQHF
>.|TRBJ1-2|TRBV6-5|.
TGTGCCAGCAGTTACTCGTCCCTTAACTATGGCTACACCTTC
CASSYSSLNYGYTF
>few|TRBJ2-7|TRBV5-1|TRBD2
TGCGCCAGCAGCTTCAAACCCCAACACGCTAGCGGAGGCCCACCCTACGAGCAGTACTTC
CASSFKPQHASGGPPYEQYF
>.|TRBJ2-1|TRBV7-3|.
TGTGCCAGCAGCCCCCGCGGGTCGGATGAGCAGTTCTTC
CASSPRGSDEQFF
>.|TRBJ1-1|TRBV6-6|TRBD1
TGTGCCAGCAGTTACTCTACAGGGGGAAGCCCTGAAGCTTTCTTT
CASSYSTGGSPEAFF
>few|TRBJ2-5|TRBV5-4|.
TGTGCCAGCAGCTCCAAGCTGTACCAAGAGACCCAGTACTTC
CASSSKLYQETQYF
>.|TRBJ1-1|TRBV13|.
TGTGCCAGCAGGCGGGGGATCACTGAAGCTTTCTTT
CASRRGITEAFF
>.|TRBJ2-5|TRBV5-1|.
TGCGCCAGCAGCCACCGAGGTAACGGACCTCAAGAGACCCAGTACTTC
CASSHRGNGPQETQYF
>.|TRBJ1-5|TRBV10-2|TRBD1
TGCGCCAGCAGACGGGACAGGTACAATCAGCCCCAGCATTTT
CASRRDRYNQPQHF
>.|TRBJ2-7|TRBV5-1|TRBD2
TGCGCCAGCAGCTTGGATAGCGGGGGGATGACCTACGAGCAGTACTTC
CASSLDSGGMTYEQYF
>once|TRBJ2-5|TRBV15|TRBD2
TGTGCCACCAGCAACCCCCTCGCGGGAGGGCCAGAGACCCAGTACTTC
CATSNPLAGGPETQYF
>.|TRBJ2-7|TRBV7-3|.
TGTGCCAGCAGCTTAAGCAGGGAACGCGAGCAGTACTTC
CASSLSREREQYF
>.|TRBJ2-3|TRBV5-1|TRBD2
TGCGCCAGCAGCTCCAGGACTAGCGGGCTCACAGATACGCAGTATTTT
CASSSRTSGLTDTQYF
>.|TRBJ2-1|TRBV5-1|.
TGCGCCGGCAGCTTGGTTCAGGGATTGGGGAATGAGCAGTTCTTC
CAGSLVQGLGNEQFF
>.|TRBJ1-5|TRBV2|.
TGTGCCAGCAGTCGAAGCGGGGCCGGGGGCAATAGCAATCAGCCCCAGCATTTT
CASSRSGAGGNSNQPQHF
>.|TRBJ2-1|TRBV29-1|TRBD2
TGCAGCTGCCGGGGGGTCCCCTACAATGAGCAGTTCTTC
CSCRGVPYNEQFF
>few|TRBJ2-5|TRBV9|TRBD1
TGTGCCAGCAGCGTAGGACAGGGATTGCTCGAGACCCAGTACTTC
CASSVGQGLLETQYF
>.|TRBJ1-6|TRBV12-3/TRBV12-4|.
TGTGCCAGCAGGGGTAGCTCCTATAATTCACCCCTCCACTTT
CASRGSSYNSPLHF
>.|TRBJ2-1|TRBV20-1|.
TGCAGTGCTAGGAAGGGTATATACAATGAGCAGTTCTTC
CSARKGIYNEQFF
>few|TRBJ2-3|TRBV20-1|.
TGCAGCACCCGAAGTAGCGGAGGCACAGATACGCAGTATTTT
CSTRSSGGTDTQYF
>.|TRBJ2-1|TRBV20-1|TRBD2
TGCAGTGCTAGGTCAATTACTAGCGGTTCCTACAATGAGCAGTTCTTC
CSARSITSGSYNEQFF
>.|TRBJ2-1|TRBV20-1|.
TGCAGTGCTAGAGACAGGGACTCCTACAATGAGCAGTTCTTC
CSARDRDSYNEQFF
>.|TRBJ1-2|TRBV29-1|.
TGCAGCGCCGGGGTCTCCTATGGCGGCACCTTC
CSAGVSYGGTF
>.|TRBJ2-7|TRBV7-6|TRBD2
TGTGCCAGCAGCTTGGCGGTTAGCGGGGGTTGGGAGCAGTACTTC
CASSLAVSGGWEQYF
>.|TRBJ2-1|TRBV21-1|.
TGTGCCAGCAGGGGAAACAACAGGGGGACCACCAATGAGCAGTTCTTC
CASRGNNRGTTNEQFF
>.|TRBJ2-1|TRBV20-1|TRBD2
TGCAGTGCTAGAGGTCGGGCGGGGACTAGCGTCTACAATGAGCAGTTCTTC
CSARGRAGTSVYNEQFF
>.|TRBJ1-5|TRBV29-1|.
TGCAGCGTAACCGGGTCATCCTCTCAGCCCCAGCATTTT
CSVTGSSSQPQHF
>.|TRBJ2-3|TRBV6-1|.
TGTGCCAGCACGCCCCCGGTCTCAGATACGCAGTATTTT
CASTPPVSDTQYF
>few|TRBJ1-2|TRBV20-1|.
TGCAGTGCTAGGTCACGAGGTGGCTACACCTTC
CSARSRGGYTF
>few|TRBJ2-7|TRBV7-2|.
TGTGCCAGCAGCTTAGCTTGGGACGGCTACGAGCAGTACTTC
CASSLAWDGYEQYF
>.|TRBJ1-5|TRBV7-8|.
TGTGCCAGCAGCTTATCCCCTACGTCAGAGCCCCAGCATTTT
CASSLSPTSEPQHF